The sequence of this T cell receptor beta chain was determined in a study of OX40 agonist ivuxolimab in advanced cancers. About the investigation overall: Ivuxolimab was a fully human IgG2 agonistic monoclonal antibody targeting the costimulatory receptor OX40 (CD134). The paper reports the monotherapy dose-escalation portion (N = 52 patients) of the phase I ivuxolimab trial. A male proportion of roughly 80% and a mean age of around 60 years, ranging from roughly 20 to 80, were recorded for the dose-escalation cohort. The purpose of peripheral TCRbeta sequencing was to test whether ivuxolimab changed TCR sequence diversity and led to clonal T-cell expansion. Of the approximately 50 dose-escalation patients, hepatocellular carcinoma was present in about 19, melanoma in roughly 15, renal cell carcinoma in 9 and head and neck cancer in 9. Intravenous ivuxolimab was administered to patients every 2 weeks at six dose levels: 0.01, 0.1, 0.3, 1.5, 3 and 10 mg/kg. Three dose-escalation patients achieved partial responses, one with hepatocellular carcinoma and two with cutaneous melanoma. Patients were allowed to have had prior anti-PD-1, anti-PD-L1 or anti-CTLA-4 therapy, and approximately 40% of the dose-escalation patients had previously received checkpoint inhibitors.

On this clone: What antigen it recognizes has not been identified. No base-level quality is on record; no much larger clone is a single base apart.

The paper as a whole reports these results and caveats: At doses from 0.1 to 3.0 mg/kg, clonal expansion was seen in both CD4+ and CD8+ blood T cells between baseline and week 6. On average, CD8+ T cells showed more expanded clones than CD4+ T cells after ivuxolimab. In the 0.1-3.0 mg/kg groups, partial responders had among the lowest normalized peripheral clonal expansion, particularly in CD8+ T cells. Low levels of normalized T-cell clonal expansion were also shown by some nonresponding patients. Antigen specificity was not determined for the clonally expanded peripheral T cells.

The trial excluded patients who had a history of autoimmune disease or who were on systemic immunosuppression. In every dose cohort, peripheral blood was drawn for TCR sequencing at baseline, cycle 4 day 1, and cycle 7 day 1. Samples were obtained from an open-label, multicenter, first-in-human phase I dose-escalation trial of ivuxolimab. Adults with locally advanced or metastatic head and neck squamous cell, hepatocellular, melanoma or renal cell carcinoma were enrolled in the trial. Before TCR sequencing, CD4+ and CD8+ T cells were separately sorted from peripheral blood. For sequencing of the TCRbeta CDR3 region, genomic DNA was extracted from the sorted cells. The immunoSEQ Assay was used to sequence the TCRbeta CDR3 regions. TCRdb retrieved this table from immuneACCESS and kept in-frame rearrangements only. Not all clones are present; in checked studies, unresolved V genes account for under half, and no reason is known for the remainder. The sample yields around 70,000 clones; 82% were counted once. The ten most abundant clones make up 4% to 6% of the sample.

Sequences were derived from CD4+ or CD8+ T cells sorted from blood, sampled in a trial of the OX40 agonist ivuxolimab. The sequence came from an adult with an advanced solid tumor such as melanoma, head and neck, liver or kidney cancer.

DNA sequence: TGTGCCAGCAGGCCTACTCCCGGGACAGGGGGCGCGGGAGCCAACGTCCTGACTTTC. Translated, this is CASRPTPGTGGAGANVLTF. This sequence uses TRBV27 and TRBJ2-6, with 12 junctional bases fitting TRBD1. CDR1 and CDR2, looked up from the germline V gene (reference sequence), are MNHEY and SMNVEV. V is cut back by 6 bases and J by 7 bases, with 16 bases in the junction unmatched. The CDR3 numbers 19 residues from cysteine through phenylalanine. Only CDR3 DNA is held: 57 bases, read in frame from base 1.